This T cell receptor (beta chain) was recovered during a study of blood T cells in healthy people across ages. Germline assignment: CDR1 SGDLS and CDR2 YYNGEE. This CDR3 is 16 amino acids long. Trimming removed 1 base from V and 4 bases from J, with 18 bases in between. Together with a sample-barcoded 5' primer, a J-beta primer mix was included in a second PCR lasting roughly 6 to 12 cycles. Each CDR3 protein is one row after TCRdb ran MiXCR on the 5' RACE reads. The top ten hold approximately 3.7% of the sample, which has about 800,000 distinct CDR3 sequences, around 25% seen once. These sequences were also reported in another study, on T cells of mothers and their children.

The chain has TRBV9 and TRBJ2-7; weak D call: TRBD2 (6 bases). The sequenced sample consisted of blood. The TCR originated in a boy under 18 in good health. The CDR3 DNA reads TGTGCCAGCAGCGTAACTCCGGGACGGGGGTTATACGAGCAGTACTTC. Its translation: CASSVTPGRGLYEQYF.